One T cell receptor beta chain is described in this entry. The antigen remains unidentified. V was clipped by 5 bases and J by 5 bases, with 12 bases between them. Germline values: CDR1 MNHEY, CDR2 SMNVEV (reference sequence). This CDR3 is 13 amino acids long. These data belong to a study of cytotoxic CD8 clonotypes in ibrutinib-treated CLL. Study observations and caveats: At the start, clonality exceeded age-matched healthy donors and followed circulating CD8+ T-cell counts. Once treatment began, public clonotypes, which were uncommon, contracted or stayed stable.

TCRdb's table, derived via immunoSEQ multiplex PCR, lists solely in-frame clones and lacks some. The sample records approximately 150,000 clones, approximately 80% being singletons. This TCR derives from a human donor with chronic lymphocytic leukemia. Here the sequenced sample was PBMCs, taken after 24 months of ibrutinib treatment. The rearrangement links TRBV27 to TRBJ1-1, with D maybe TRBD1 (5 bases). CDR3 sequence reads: CASSAVGGTEAFF. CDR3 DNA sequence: TGTGCCAGCAGTGCCGTGGGGGGGACTGAAGCTTTCTTT.